Each of the 7 T cell receptor beta chains below was sequenced from the same sample in a study of OX40 agonist ivuxolimab in advanced cancers. Assay: immunoSEQ multiplex PCR; the TCRdb copy retains only in-frame clones and omits some. The sample includes about 77,000 clones, 89% of them seen just once. The source was CD4+ or CD8+ T cells sorted from blood, collected in a trial of the OX40 agonist ivuxolimab. These receptors all stem from an adult with an advanced solid tumor such as melanoma, head and neck, liver or kidney cancer.

The genes are TRBV7-2 and TRBJ1-2; TRBD1 might be the D (6 bases). Germline V CDR1 and CDR2: SGHTA, FQGNSA. Between the trimmed V and J ends, which lost 4 bases and 3 bases, there was a span of 15 bases. The CDR3 covers 15 residues. CDR3 bases: TGTGCCAGCAGCTCCCGGGCAGGGGCTGACTATGGCTACACCTTC. Protein sequence: CASSSRAGADYGYTF.

CDR3 DNA sequence: TGTGCCAGCAGACCAGACAGGGCAGTCCCACCGGATACGCAGTATTTT. As protein: CASRPDRAVPPDTQYF. The V and J genes are TRBV2 and TRBJ2-3; TRBD1 aligns across 7 bases. Losses at the gene ends were 6 bases for V and 6 bases for J; bases not matched to a gene: 15. The CDR3 loop spans 16 amino acids. Germline V gene lookup returns CDR1 SNHLY and CDR2 FYNNEI.

J is TRBJ2-1 and V is TRBV28; D perhaps matches TRBD2 (6 bases). Trimming cost V 7 bases and J 3 bases, with 19 bases left between them. Germline V gene lookup returns CDR1 MDHEN and CDR2 SYDVKM. The CDR3 totals 16 residues. CDR3 amino acids: CASNLRGSGYYNEQFF. The CDR3 bases are TGTGCCAGCAACCTCCGGGGTAGCGGATACTACAATGAGCAGTTCTTC.

The chain's CDR3 is CASSLNRVTEAFF. CDR3 DNA sequence: TGTGCCAGCAGCCTGAACAGGGTCACTGAAGCTTTCTTT. This chain links TRBV7-2 with TRBJ1-1; D might be TRBD1 (6 bases). CDR3 length equals 13 residues. Between the trimmed V and J ends, which lost 5 bases and 4 bases, there was a span of 11 bases. Germline loops: CDR1 SGHTA, CDR2 FQGNSA. Combining the CDR3 with reference TRBV7-2 and TRBJ1-1 gives the whole variable domain GAGVSQSPSNKVTEKGKDVELRCDPISGHTALYWYRQSLGQGLEFLIYFQGNSAPDKSGLPSDRFSAERTGGSVSTLTIQRTQQEDSAVYLCASSLNRVTEAFFGQGTRLTVV.

The chain has TRBV4-2 and TRBJ2-5; TRBD2 matches 11 bases. This CDR3 region has 19 residues. Germline trimming cut 0 bases from V and 5 bases from J; bases unmatched to any gene: 14. The germline gives CDR1 LGHNA, CDR2 YNFKEQ. Here the CDR3 DNA reads TGTGCCAGCAGCCAAGATGGGGAGGTAGCGGGGGGGCCGCGGGAGACCCAGTACTTC. Its translation is CASSQDGEVAGGPRETQYF.

The chain recombines TRBV10-3 with TRBJ1-2; the D is unclear. The germline V gene encodes CDR1 ENHRY and CDR2 SYGVKD. V lost 10 bases and J lost 4, with 16 bases in between. The CDR3 spans 13 residues. CDR3 bases: TGTGCCACCTGGAAAGAACAGAGCTATGGCTACACCTTC. Encoded protein: CATWKEQSYGYTF.

A few counts support this clone. This chain connects TRBV27 to TRBJ2-7, with 10 bases identical to TRBD1. The CDR3 is 13 amino acids. In germline, CDR1 is MNHEY, CDR2 SMNVEV (reference sequence). V lost 1 base to trimming and J lost 8 bases; unmatched junction nucleotides: 2. The CDR3 DNA is TGTGCCAGCAGTTTATTGGGACAGGGGAAGCAGTACTTC. Its protein product is CASSLLGQGKQYF.